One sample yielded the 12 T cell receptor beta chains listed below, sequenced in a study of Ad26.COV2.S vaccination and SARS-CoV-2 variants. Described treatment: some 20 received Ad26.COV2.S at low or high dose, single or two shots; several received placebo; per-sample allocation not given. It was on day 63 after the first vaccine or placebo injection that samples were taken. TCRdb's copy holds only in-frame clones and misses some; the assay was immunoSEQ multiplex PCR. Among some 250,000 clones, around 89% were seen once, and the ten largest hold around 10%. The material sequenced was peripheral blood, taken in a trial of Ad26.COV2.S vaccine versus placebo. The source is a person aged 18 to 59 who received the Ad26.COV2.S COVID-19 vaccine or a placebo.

As DNA, the CDR3 is TGTGCCAGCATCCCCCGACAGGGTTGGTCATTTCAGCCCCAGCATTTT. Protein: CASIPRQGWSFQPQHF. The V and J genes are TRBV28 and TRBJ1-5, with 7 bases aligning to TRBD1. Germline CDR1 reads MDHEN; CDR2 reads SYDVKM. This CDR3 is 16 amino acids long. Trimming removed 7 bases from V and 6 bases from J; junction bases left unmatched: 15.

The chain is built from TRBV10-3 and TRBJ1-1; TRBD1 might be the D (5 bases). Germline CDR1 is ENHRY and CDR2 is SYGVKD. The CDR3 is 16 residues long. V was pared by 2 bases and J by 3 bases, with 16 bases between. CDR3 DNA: TGTGCCATCAGTGAGACGGGTCTTGGAGGGGACACTGAAGCTTTCTTT. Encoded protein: CAISETGLGGDTEAFF.

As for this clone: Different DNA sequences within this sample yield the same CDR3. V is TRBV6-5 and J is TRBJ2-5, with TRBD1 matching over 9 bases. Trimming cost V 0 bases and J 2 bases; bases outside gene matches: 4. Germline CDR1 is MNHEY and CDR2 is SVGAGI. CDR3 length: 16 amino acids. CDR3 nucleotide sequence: TGTGCCAGCAGTTACTCGACCGGACAGGGGCAAGAGACCCAGTACTTC. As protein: CASSYSTGQGQETQYF.

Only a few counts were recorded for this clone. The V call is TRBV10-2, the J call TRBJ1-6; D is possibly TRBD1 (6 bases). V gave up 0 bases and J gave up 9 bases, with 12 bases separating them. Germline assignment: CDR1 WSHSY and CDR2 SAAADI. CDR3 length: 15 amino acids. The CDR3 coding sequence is TGCGCCAGCAGTGAGTCGAGGGGGGCTAGTTCACCCCTCCACTTT. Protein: CASSESRGASSPLHF.

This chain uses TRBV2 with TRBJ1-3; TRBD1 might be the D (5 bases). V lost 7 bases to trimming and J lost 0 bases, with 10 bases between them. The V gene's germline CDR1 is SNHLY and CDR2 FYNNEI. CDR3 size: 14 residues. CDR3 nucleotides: TGTGCCAGCAACGAGGGGAGCTCTGGAAACACCATATATTTT. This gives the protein CASNEGSSGNTIYF.

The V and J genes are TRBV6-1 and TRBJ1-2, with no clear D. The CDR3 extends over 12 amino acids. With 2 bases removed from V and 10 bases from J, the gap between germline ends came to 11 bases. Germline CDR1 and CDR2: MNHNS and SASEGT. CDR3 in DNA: TGTGCCAGCAGTGAATTTGAAGGGCACTACACCTTC. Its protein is CASSEFEGHYTF.

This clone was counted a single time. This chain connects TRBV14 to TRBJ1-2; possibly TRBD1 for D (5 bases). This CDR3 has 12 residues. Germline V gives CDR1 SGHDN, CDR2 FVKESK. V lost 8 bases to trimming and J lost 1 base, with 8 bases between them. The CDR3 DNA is TGTGCCAGCGGGGACTTTAACTATGGCTACACCTTC. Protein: CASGDFNYGYTF.

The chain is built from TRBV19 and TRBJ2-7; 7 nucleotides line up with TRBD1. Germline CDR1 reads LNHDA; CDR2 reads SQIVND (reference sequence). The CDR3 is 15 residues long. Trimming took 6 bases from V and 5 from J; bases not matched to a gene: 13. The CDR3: CASSDRDVEYNEQYF. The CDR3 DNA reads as TGTGCCAGTAGCGACAGGGATGTTGAGTATAACGAGCAGTACTTC.

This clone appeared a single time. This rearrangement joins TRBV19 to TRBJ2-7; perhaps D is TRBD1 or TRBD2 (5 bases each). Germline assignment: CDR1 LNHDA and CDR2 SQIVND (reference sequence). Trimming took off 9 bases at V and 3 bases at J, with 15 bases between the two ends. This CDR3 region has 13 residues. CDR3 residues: CASNRDQGYEQYF. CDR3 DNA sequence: TGTGCCAGCAACCGGGACCAGGGCTACGAGCAGTACTTC.

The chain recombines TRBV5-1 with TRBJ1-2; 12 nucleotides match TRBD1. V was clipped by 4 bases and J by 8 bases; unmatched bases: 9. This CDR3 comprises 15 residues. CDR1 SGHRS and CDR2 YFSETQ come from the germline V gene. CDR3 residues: CASSTRDRGLGGYTF. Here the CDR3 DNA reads TGCGCCAGCAGCACCCGGGACAGGGGGCTTGGGGGCTACACCTTC.

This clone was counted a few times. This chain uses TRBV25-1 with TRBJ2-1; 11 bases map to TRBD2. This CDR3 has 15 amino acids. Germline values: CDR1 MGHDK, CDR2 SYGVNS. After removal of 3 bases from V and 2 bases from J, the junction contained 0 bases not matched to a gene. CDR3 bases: TGTGCCAGCAGTGATAGCGGGAGGGCCTACAATGAGCAGTTCTTC. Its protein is CASSDSGRAYNEQFF.

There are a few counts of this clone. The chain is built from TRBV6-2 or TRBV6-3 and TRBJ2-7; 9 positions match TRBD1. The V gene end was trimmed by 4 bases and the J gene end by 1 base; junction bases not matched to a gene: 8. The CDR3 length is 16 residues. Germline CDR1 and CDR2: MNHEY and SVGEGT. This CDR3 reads CASSSAAQGASYEQYF. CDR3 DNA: TGTGCCAGCAGTTCCGCCGCACAGGGGGCTTCCTACGAGCAGTACTTC.